These 12 T cell receptor beta chains came from one sample sequenced in a study of cytomegalovirus exposure and HLA in healthy donors. 60 Vbeta and 13 Jbeta primers were used in PCR. Some clones are missing from TCRdb's copy, which holds only in-frame ones; the method was immunoSEQ multiplex PCR. Found here are approximately 150,000 clones, roughly 80% of them singletons; the top ten hold approximately 4.8%. Sequencing was carried out using PBMCs. These receptors all stem from a man aged 30-40 years in good health and CMV-seronegative.

The J gene is TRBJ2-7, the V gene TRBV30; TRBD2 might be the D (5 bases). Looked up from germline, CDR1 is GTSNPN and CDR2 is SVGIG (reference sequence). V gave up 5 bases and J gave up 3 bases, with 14 bases separating them. The CDR3 has 13 residues. CDR3 in amino acids: CAWCTRVGYEQYF. The CDR3 DNA sequence: TGTGCCTGGTGCACTAGGGTTGGCTACGAGCAGTACTTC.

This sequence joins TRBV30 and TRBJ1-2, with 7 bases fitting TRBD1. CDR3 size: 15 residues. Germline trimming cut 0 bases from V and 5 bases from J; bases unmatched to any gene: 9. Germline CDR1 GTSNPN, CDR2 SVGIG (reference sequence). CDR3 sequence: CAWSVRTGVAYGYTF. CDR3 in DNA: TGTGCCTGGAGTGTACGGACAGGTGTGGCATATGGCTACACCTTC. The full variable domain, its missing parts supplied by reference TRBV30 and TRBJ1-2, is SQTIHQWPATLVQPVGSPLSLECTVEGTSNPNLYWYRQAAGRGLQLLFYSVGIGQISSEVPQNLSASRPQDRQFILSSKKLLLSDSGFYLCAWSVRTGVAYGYTFGSGTRLTVV.

This chain links TRBV27 with TRBJ2-7; no firm D call. V dropped 3 bases and J dropped 2 bases, with 8 bases sitting between them. Germline V CDR1 and CDR2: MNHEY, SMNVEV (reference sequence). CDR3 size: 13 residues. The CDR3 reads CASSFYPTYEQYF. For the CDR3, the DNA is TGTGCCAGCAGTTTCTACCCCACCTACGAGCAGTACTTC.

The chain has TRBV29-1 and TRBJ2-3, with D tentatively TRBD2 (5 bases). This CDR3 has 13 residues. The germline CDR1 and CDR2 sequences are SQVTM and ANQGSEA. The V and J ends lost 7 bases and 6 bases respectively, with 17 bases between them. CDR3 coding DNA: TGCAGCGGAGGGTCTGGCCGGACGGATACGCAGTATTTT. This sequence encodes CSGGSGRTDTQYF.

V and J are TRBV7-9 and TRBJ1-2, with a weak D call TRBD1 (6 bases). Per the germline V gene, CDR1 is SEHNR and CDR2 is FQNEAQ (reference sequence). Trimming shortened V by 2 bases and J by 5 bases, and 15 bases separated the two germline ends. The CDR3 length is 15 residues. DNA for the CDR3: TGTGCCAGCAGCTTAACGGCGACAGGATTTTATGGCTACACCTTC. Translation: CASSLTATGFYGYTF.

The rearrangement joins TRBV6-5 to TRBJ2-1, with TRBD1 as a possible D gene (6 bases). This CDR3 spans 16 amino acids. The germline CDR1 and CDR2 sequences are MNHEY and SVGAGI. V dropped 0 bases and J dropped 2 bases, with 11 bases sitting between them. DNA of the CDR3: TGTGCCAGCAGTTACTCTGGGACACCGACCTACAATGAGCAGTTCTTC. Amino acids: CASSYSGTPTYNEQFF.

CDR3: CASSMGDSQETQYF. The CDR3 DNA follows: TGCGCCAGCAGTATGGGAGATTCACAAGAGACCCAGTACTTC. The chain joins TRBV5-1 to TRBJ2-5; possibly TRBD2 for D (5 bases). The CDR3 length is 14 residues. Germline CDR1 reads SGHRS; CDR2 reads YFSETQ. With 5 bases removed from V and 2 bases from J, the gap between germline ends came to 13 bases.

The rearrangement uses TRBV5-1 and TRBJ2-1; TRBD1 agrees at 7 bases. CDR1 SGHRS and CDR2 YFSETQ come from the germline V gene. Trimming at V came to 0 bases and at J to 3 bases, leaving 12 bases not matched to a gene. The CDR3 has 18 residues. CDR3 residues: CASSLAFTGTALYNEQFF. The CDR3 region has the DNA TGCGCCAGCAGCTTGGCCTTCACCGGGACAGCTCTCTACAATGAGCAGTTCTTC.

V is TRBV28 and J is TRBJ2-5, with TRBD2 matching over 7 bases. This CDR3 contains 16 residues. With V trimmed by 8 bases and J by 3 bases, 15 bases remained unmatched. CDR1 is MDHEN and CDR2 is SYDVKM in the germline V gene. CDR3 residues: CASHTPQASGKETQYF. CDR3 coding DNA: TGTGCCAGCCACACCCCCCAGGCTAGCGGAAAAGAGACCCAGTACTTC.

A few counts support this clone. The CDR3 region has the DNA TGTGCCAGCAGCGGGGGGACTAATGAAAAACTGTTTTTT. It specifies CASSGGTNEKLFF. The rearrangement uses TRBV10-3 and TRBJ1-4, with a possible D match to TRBD1 (5 bases). Germline V gives CDR1 ENHRY, CDR2 SYGVKD. This CDR3 contains 13 residues. The ends were cut back, 10 bases at V and 2 bases at J, with 11 bases in the middle.

In the case of this clone: The junction does not match germline at one end; this may be a read error. The chain is built from TRBV7-9 and TRBJ2-2, with 9 nucleotides matching TRBD2. This CDR3 has 17 amino acids. CDR1 is SEHNR, CDR2 FQNEAQ, per germline (reference sequence). For the CDR3, the DNA is TGTTCCAGCAGCTTGTTGCGGGGGGGCGCGAACACCGGGGAGCTGTTTTTT. This gives the protein CSSSLLRGGANTGELFF.

V gene TRBV9 combines with J gene TRBJ1-2, with D perhaps TRBD1 (6 bases). The germline V and J ends were trimmed by 6 bases and 5 bases, with 20 bases remaining between them. CDR3 length equals 15 residues. CDR1 and CDR2 from the germline V gene are SGDLS and YYNGEE. The CDR3 loop reads CASTARQAANYGYTF. The CDR3 DNA reads as TGTGCCAGCACCGCAAGACAGGCCGCCAATTATGGCTACACCTTC.